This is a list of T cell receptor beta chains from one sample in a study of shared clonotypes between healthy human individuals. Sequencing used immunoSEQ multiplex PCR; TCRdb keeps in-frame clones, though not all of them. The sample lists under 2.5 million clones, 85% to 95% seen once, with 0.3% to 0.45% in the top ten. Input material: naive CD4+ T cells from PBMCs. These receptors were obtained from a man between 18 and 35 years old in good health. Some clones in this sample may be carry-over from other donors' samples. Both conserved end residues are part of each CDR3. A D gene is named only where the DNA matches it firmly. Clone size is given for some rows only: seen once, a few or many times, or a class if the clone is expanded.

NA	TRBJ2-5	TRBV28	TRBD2	TGTGCCAGCAGTAGTAGACTAGCAAATAGGGAGACCCAGTACTTC	CASSSRLANRETQYF
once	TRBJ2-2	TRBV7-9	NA	TGTGCCAGCAGCCTCCCTTACACCGGGGAGCTGTTTTTT	CASSLPYTGELFF
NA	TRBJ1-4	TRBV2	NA	TGTGCCAGCAGTGCGGGCATCAAGGGTGAAAAACTGTTTTTT	CASSAGIKGEKLFF
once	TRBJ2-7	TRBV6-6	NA	TGTGCCAGCAGCTACCCCGGGACACCGGGGGGCGAGCAGTACTTC	CASSYPGTPGGEQYF
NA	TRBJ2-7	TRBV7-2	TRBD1	TGTGCCAGCAGCTTAGCAACCGCCGGGACAGAGGCTTACGAGCAGTACTTC	CASSLATAGTEAYEQYF
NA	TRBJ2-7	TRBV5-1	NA	TGCGCCAGCAGCTGGCGGGCAGGGGGGATCAACGAGCAGTACTTC	CASSWRAGGINEQYF
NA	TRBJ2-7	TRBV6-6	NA	TGTGCCAGCACTAACCGGGCTTTAGACTACGAGCAGTACTTC	CASTNRALDYEQYF
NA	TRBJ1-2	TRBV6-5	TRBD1	TGTGCCAGCAGTCCAGGGGGCGCTTCTAACTATGGCTACACCTTC	CASSPGGASNYGYTF
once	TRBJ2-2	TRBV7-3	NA	TGTGCCAGCAGCTTAACAGGGAGCACCGGGGAGCTGTTTTTT	CASSLTGSTGELFF
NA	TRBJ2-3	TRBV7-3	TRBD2	TGTGCCAGCAGCCCAGGACTAGACACAGATACGCAGTATTTT	CASSPGLDTDTQYF
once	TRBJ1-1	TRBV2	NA	TGTGCCAGCAGCGAGGGAGGGAGCACTGAAGCTTTCTTT	CASSEGGSTEAFF
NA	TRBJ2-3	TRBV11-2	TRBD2	TGTGCCAGCAGCTTACGGGCTCTAGCGGGAGGAGGCACAGATACGCAGTATTTT	CASSLRALAGGGTDTQYF
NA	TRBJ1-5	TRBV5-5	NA	TGTGCCAGCAGCTTTATAATCAATCAGCCCCAGCATTTT	CASSFIINQPQHF
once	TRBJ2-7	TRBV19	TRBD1	TGTGCCAGTAGTATGCCCGGACAGGGGTACGAGCAGTACTTC	CASSMPGQGYEQYF
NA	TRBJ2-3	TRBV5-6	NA	TGTGCCAGCAGCCTGCTGGACAGAGATACAGATACGCAGTATTTT	CASSLLDRDTDTQYF
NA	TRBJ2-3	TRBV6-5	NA	TGTGCCAGCAGTTACACCGACACCCGCACAGATACGCAGTATTTT	CASSYTDTRTDTQYF